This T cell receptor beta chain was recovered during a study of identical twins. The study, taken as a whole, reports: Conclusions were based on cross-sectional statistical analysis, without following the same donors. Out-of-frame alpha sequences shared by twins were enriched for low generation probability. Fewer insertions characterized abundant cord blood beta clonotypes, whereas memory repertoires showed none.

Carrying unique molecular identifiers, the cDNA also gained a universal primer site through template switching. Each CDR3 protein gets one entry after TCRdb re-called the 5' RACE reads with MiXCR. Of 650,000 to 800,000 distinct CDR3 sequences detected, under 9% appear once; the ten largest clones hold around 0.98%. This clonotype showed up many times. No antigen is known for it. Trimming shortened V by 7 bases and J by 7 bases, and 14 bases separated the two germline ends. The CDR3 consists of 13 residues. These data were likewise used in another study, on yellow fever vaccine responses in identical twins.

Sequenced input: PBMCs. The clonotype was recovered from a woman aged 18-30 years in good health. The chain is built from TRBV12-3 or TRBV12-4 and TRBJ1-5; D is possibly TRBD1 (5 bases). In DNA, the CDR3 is TGTGCCAGCACTCAGGGCCTGATCCAGCCCCAGCATTTT. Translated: CASTQGLIQPQHF.